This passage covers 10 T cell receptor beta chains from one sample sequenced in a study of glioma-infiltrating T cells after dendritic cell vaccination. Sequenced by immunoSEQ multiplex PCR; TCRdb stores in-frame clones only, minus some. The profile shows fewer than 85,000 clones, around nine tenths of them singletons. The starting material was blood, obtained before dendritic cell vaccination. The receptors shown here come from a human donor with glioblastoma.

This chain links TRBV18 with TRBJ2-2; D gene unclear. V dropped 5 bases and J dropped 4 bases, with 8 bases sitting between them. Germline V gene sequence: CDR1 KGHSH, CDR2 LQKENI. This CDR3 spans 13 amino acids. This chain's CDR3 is CASSAARTGELFF. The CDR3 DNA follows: TGTGCCAGCTCAGCGGCCCGCACCGGGGAGCTGTTTTTT.

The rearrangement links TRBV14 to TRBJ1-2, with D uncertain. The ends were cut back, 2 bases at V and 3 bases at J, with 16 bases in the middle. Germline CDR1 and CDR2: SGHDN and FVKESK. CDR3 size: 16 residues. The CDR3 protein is CASSQWSRAPDYGYTF. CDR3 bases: TGTGCCAGCAGCCAATGGTCGAGGGCGCCGGACTATGGCTACACCTTC.

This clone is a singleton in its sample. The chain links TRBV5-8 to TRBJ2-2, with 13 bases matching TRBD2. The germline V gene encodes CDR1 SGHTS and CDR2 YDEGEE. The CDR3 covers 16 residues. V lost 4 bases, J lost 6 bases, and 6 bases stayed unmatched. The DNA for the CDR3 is TGTGCCAGCAGCGCTGGACTAGCGGGAGTAGCCGGGGAGCTGTTTTTT. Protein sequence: CASSAGLAGVAGELFF.

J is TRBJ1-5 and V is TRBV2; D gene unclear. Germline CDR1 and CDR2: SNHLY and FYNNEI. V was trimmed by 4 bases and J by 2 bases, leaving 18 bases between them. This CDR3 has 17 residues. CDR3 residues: CASSVWGRRSGNQPQHF. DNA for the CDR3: TGTGCCAGCAGTGTATGGGGTCGGAGGTCTGGCAATCAGCCCCAGCATTTT.

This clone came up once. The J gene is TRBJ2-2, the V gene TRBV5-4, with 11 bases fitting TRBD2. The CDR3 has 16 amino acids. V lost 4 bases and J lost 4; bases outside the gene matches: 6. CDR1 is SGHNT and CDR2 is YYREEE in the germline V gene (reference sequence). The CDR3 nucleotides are TGTGCCAGCAGCACGATACTAGCGGGAGTCACCGGGGAGCTGTTTTTT. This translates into CASSTILAGVTGELFF. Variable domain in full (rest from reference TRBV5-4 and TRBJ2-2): ETGVTQSPTHLIKTRGQQVTLRCSSQSGHNTVSWYQQALGQGPQFIFQYYREEENGRGNFPPRFSGLQFPNYSSELNVNALELDDSALYLCASSTILAGVTGELFFGEGSRLTVL.

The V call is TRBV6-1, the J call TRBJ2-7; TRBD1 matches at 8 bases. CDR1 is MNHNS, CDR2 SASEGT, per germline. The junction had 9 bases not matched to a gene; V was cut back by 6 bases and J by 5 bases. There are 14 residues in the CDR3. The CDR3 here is CASSPDRVVNEQYF. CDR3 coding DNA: TGTGCCAGCAGCCCGGACAGGGTTGTGAACGAGCAGTACTTC.

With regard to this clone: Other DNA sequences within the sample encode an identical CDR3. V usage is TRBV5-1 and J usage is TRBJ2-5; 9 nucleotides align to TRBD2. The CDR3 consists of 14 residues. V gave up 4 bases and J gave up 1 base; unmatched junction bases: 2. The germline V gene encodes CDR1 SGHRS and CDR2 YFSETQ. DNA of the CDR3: TGCGCCAGCAGCCTAGCGGGGACCCAAGAGACCCAGTACTTC. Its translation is CASSLAGTQETQYF.

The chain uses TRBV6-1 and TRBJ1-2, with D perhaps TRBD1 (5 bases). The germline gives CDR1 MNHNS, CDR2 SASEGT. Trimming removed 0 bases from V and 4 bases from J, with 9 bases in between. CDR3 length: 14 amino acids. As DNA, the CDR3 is TGTGCCAGCAGTGAAGCAGGACACGGCTATGGCTACACCTTC. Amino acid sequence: CASSEAGHGYGYTF.

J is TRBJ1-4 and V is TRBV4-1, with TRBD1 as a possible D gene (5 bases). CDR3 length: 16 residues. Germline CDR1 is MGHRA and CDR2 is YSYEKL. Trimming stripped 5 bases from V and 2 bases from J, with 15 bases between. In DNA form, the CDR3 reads TGCGCCAGCAGCGAGGACGGGACTTCTACTAATGAAAAACTGTTTTTT. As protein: CASSEDGTSTNEKLFF.

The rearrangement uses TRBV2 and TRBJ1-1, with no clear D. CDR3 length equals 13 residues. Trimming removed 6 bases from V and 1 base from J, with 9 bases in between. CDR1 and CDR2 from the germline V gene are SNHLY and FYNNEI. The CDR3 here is CASSAVRNTEAFF. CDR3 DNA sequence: TGTGCCAGCAGCGCGGTTAGGAACACTGAAGCTTTCTTT.